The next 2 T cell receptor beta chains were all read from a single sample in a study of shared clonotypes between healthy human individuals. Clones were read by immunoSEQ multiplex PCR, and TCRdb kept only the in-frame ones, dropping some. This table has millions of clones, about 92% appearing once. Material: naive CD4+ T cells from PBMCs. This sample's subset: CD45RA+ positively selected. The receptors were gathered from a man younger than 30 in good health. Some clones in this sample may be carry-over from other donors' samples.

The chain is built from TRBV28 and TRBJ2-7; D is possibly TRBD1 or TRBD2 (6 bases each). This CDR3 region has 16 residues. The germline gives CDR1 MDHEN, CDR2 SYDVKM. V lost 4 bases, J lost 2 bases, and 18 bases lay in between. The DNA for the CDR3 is TGTGCCAGCAGTTCCTCGGGGGCGGCCTATACCTACGAGCAGTACTTC. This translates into CASSSSGAAYTYEQYF.

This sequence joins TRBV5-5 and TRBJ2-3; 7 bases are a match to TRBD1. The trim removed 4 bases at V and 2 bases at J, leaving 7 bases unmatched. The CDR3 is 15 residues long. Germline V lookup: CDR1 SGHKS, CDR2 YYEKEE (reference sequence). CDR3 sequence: CASSLRTGATDTQYF. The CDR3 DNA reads TGTGCCAGCAGCCTCCGGACAGGTGCCACAGATACGCAGTATTTT. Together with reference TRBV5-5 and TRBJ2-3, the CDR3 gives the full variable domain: DAGVTQSPTHLIKTRGQQVTLRCSPISGHKSVSWYQQVLGQGPQFIFQYYEKEERGRGNFPDRFSARQFPNYSSELNVNALLLGDSALYLCASSLRTGATDTQYFGPGTRLTVL.